This T cell receptor beta chain was sequenced for a study of cytomegalovirus exposure and HLA in healthy donors. The wider study: Out of roughly 170 million T cells, an earlier analysis found more than 95 million unique TCR beta sequences in total.

PCR employed 60 Vbeta and 13 Jbeta primers. The assay was immunoSEQ multiplex PCR, and TCRdb's table has in-frame clones only and misses some. The sample has roughly 170,000 clones, 70% to 90% seen once; the top ten hold 4.8%. The sequenced sample consisted of PBMCs. This clonotype was obtained from a girl aged 10-17 years in good health and CMV-seropositive.

The CDR3: CASSFGGSEAFF. The CDR3 DNA is TGTGCCAGCAGCTTCGGAGGCAGTGAAGCTTTCTTT. This chain links TRBV7-9 with TRBJ1-1; D call uncertain. The CDR3 has 12 amino acids. Germline CDR1 SEHNR, CDR2 FQNEAQ (reference sequence). Trimming removed 3 bases at V and 7 bases at J, with 9 bases between.